This T cell receptor beta chain was captured by sequencing in a study of cytomegalovirus exposure and HLA in healthy donors. Use of 60 Vbeta and 13 Jbeta primers characterized the PCR. Assay: immunoSEQ multiplex PCR; the TCRdb copy retains only in-frame clones and omits some. This table has approximately 61,000 clones, about 80% appearing once. This CDR3 spans 19 amino acids. Germline assignment: CDR1 SGHVS and CDR2 FNYEAQ. Details on this clone: One end of the junction is discordant with germline, which a read error may explain.

This clonotype was sampled from a man between 50 and 59 years old in good health and CMV-seropositive. Source material: PBMCs. This chain connects TRBV7-6 to TRBJ2-2, with 15 bases matching TRBD2. CDR3 in DNA: TGTGCCAGCACCTTAGCGCCGGGGACTAGCGGGAGGATTAACGGGGAGCTGTTTTTT. Amino acid sequence: CASTLAPGTSGRINGELFF.